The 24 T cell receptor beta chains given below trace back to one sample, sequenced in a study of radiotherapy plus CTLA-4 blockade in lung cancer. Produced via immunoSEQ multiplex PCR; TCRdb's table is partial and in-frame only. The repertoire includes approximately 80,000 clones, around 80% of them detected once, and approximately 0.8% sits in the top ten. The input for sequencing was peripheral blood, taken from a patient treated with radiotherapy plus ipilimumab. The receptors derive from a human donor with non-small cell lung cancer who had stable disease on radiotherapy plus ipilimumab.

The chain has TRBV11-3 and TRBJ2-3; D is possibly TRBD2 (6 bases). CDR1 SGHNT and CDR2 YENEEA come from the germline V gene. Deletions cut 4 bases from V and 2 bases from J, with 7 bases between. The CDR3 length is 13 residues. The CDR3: CASSSGDTDTQYF. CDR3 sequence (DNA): TGTGCCAGCAGCTCGGGAGACACAGATACGCAGTATTTT. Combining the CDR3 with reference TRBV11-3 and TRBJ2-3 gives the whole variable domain EAGVVQSPRYKIIEKKQPVAFWCNPISGHNTLYWYLQNLGQGPELLIRYENEEAVDDSQLPKDRFSAERLKGVDSTLKIQPAELGDSAVYLCASSSGDTDTQYFGPGTRLTVL.

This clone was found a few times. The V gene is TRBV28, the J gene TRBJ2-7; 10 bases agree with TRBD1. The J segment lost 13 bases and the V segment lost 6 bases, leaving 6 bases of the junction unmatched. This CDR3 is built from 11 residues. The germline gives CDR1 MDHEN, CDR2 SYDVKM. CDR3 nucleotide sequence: TGTGCCAGCAGCAACGACAGGGGGCTATACTTC. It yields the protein CASSNDRGLYF.

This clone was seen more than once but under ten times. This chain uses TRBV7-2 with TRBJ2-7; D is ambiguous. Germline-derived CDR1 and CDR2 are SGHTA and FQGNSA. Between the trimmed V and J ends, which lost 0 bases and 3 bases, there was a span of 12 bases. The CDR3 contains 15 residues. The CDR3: CASSLAVGRHYEQYF. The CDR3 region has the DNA TGTGCCAGCAGCTTAGCGGTCGGGCGGCACTACGAGCAGTACTTC.

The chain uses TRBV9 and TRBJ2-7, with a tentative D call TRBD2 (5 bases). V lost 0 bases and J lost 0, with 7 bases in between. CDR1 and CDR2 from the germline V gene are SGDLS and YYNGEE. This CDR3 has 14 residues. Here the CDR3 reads CASSVVGSSYEQYF. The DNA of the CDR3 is TGTGCCAGCAGCGTAGTGGGGAGCTCCTACGAGCAGTACTTC.

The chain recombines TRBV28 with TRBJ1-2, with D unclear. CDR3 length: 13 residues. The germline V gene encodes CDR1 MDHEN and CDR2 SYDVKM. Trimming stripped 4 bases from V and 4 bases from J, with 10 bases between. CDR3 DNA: TGTGCCAGCAGTTCCATGGGGAGCTATGGCTACACCTTC. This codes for CASSSMGSYGYTF.

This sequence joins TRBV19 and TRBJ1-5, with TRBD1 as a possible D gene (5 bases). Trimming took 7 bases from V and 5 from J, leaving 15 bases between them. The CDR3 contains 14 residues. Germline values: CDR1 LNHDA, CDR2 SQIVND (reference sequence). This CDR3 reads CASKRDPGYQPQHF. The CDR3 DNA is TGTGCCAGTAAGAGGGACCCCGGTTATCAGCCCCAGCATTTT.

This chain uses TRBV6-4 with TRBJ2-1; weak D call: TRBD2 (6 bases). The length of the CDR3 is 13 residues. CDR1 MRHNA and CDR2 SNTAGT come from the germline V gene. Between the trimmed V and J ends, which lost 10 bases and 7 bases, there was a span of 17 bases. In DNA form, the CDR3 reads TGTGCCACCCGGGACTCCCCTTTGAATGAGCAGTTCTTC. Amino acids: CATRDSPLNEQFF.

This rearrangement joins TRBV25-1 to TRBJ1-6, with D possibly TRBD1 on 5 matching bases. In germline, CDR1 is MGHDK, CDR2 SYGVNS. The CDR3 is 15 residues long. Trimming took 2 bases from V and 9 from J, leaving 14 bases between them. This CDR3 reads CASSEPGRVISPLHF. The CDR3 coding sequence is TGTGCCAGCAGTGAACCGGGACGTGTGATTTCACCCCTCCACTTT.

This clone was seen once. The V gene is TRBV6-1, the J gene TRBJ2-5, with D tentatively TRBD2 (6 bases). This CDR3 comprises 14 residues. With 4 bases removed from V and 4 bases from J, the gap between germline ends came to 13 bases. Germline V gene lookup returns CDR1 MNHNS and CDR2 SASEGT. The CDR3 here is CASSALHGGETQYF. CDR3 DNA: TGTGCCAGCAGTGCACTTCACGGGGGAGAGACCCAGTACTTC.

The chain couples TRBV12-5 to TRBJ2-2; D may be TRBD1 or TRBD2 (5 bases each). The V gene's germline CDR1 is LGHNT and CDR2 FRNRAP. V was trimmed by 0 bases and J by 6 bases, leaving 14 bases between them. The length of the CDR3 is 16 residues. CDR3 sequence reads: CASGLVRGQGSGELFF. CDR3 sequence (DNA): TGTGCTAGTGGTTTGGTACGAGGGCAGGGCTCCGGGGAGCTGTTTTTT.

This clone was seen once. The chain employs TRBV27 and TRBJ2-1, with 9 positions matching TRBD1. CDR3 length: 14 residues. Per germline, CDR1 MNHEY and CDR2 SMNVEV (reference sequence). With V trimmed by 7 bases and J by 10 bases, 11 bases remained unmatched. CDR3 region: CASTHRTGVFEQFF. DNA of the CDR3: TGTGCCAGCACCCACAGGACAGGGGTTTTCGAGCAGTTCTTC.

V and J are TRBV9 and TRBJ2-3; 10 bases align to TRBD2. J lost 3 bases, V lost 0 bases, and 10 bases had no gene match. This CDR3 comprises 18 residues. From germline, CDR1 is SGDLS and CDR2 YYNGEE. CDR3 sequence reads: CASSVGRVAGGSTDTQYF. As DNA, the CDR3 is TGTGCCAGCAGCGTAGGTCGAGTAGCGGGAGGTTCTACAGATACGCAGTATTTT.

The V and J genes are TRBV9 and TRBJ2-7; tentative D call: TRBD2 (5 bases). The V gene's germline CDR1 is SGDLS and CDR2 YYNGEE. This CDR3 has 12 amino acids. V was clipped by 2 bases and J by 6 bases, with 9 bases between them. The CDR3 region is CASSVEGFEQYF. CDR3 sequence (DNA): TGTGCCAGCAGCGTCGAGGGCTTCGAGCAGTACTTC.

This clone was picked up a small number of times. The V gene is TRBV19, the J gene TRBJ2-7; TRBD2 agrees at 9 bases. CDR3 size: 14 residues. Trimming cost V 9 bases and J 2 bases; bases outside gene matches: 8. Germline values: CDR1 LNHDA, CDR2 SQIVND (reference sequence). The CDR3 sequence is CASRSGGPPYEQYF. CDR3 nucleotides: TGTGCCAGCCGGAGCGGGGGGCCGCCCTACGAGCAGTACTTC.

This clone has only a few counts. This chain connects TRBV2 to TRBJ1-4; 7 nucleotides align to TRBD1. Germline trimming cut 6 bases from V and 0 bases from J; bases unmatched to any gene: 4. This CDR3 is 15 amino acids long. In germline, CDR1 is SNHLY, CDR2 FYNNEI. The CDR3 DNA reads TGTGCCAGCAGGGCCCAGGGGGCAACTAATGAAAAACTGTTTTTT. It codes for CASRAQGATNEKLFF. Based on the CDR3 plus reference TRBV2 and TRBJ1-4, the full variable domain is EPEVTQTPSHQVTQMGQEVILRCVPISNHLYFYWYRQILGQKVEFLVSFYNNEISEKSEIFDDQFSVERPDGSNFTLKIRSTKLEDSAMYFCASRAQGATNEKLFFGSGTQLSVL.

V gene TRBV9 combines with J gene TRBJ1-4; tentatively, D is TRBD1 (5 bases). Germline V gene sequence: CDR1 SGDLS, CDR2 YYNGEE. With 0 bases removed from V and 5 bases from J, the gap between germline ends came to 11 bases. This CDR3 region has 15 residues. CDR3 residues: CASSVVPGPNEKLFF. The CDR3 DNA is TGTGCCAGCAGCGTAGTTCCAGGGCCAAATGAAAAACTGTTTTTT.

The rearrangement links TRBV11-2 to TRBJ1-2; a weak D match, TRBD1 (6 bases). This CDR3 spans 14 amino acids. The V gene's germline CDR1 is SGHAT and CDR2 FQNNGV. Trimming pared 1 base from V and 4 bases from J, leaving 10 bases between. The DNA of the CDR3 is TGTGCCAGCAGCTTAGCGGGGGGCGCCTATGGCTACACCTTC. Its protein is CASSLAGGAYGYTF.

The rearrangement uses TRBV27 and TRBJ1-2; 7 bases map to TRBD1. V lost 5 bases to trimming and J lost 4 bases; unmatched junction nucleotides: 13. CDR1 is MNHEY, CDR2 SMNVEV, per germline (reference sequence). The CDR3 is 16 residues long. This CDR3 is CASSPIRPGGVYGYTF. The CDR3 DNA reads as TGTGCCAGCAGTCCAATCAGACCAGGGGGAGTCTATGGCTACACCTTC.

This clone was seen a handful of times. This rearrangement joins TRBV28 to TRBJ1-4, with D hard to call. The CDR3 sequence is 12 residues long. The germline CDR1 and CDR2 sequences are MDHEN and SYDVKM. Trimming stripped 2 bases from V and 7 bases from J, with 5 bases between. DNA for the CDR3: TGTGCCAGCAGTTTAATGTTTGAAAAACTGTTTTTT. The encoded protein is CASSLMFEKLFF.

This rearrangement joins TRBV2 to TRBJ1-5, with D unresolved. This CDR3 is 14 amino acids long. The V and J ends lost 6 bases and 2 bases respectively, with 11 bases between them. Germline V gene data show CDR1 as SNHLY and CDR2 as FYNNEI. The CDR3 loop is CASRGDRGNQPQHF. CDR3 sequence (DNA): TGTGCCAGCAGGGGAGATAGAGGCAATCAGCCCCAGCATTTT.

The CDR3 reads CASKGNEKLFF. For the CDR3, the DNA is TGTGCCAGCAAAGGAAATGAAAAACTGTTTTTT. The chain couples TRBV27 to TRBJ1-4; D is undetermined. This CDR3 is 11 amino acids long. In germline, CDR1 is MNHEY, CDR2 SMNVEV (reference sequence). Trimming took off 7 bases at V and 5 bases at J, with 5 bases between the two ends.

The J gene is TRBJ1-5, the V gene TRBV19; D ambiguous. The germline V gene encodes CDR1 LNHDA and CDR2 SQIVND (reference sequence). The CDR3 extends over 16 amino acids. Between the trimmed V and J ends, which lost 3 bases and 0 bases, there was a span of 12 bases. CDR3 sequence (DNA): TGTGCCAGTAGTATTTTTGGCAGTAATAGCAATCAGCCCCAGCATTTT. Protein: CASSIFGSNSNQPQHF.

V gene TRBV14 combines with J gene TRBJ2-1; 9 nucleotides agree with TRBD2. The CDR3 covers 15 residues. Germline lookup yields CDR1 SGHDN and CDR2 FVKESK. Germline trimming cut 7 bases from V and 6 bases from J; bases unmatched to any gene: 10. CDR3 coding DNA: TGTGCCAGCAAGGGGGCGGGGGGGCCCCTCAATGAGCAGTTCTTC. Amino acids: CASKGAGGPLNEQFF.

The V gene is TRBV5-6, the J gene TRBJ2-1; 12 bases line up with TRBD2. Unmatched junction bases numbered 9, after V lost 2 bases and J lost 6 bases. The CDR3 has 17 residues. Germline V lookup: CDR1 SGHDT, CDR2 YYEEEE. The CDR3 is CASSFLLAGGIGNEQFF. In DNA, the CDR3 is TGTGCCAGCAGCTTTCTACTAGCGGGGGGAATTGGCAATGAGCAGTTCTTC. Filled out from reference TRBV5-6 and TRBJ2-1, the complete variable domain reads DAGVTQSPTHLIKTRGQQVTLRCSPKSGHDTVSWYQQALGQGPQFIFQYYEEEERQRGNFPDRFSGHQFPNYSSELNVNALLLGDSALYLCASSFLLAGGIGNEQFFGPGTRLTVL.